These 26 T cell receptor beta chains share one sample of origin, sequenced in a study of blood T cell repertoires in COVID-19. Profiled with immunoSEQ multiplex PCR; TCRdb holds only in-frame clones, not every one. The sample consists of approximately 360,000 clones, around nine tenths of them appearing once. Sequencing was carried out using PBMCs or T cells enriched from blood (not recorded which). All receptors come from a woman in her 30s with acute COVID-19.

The rearrangement links TRBV18 to TRBJ1-1; no reliable D call. The CDR3 is 13 amino acids. V lost 6 bases and J 4 bases, leaving 12 bases between the germline ends. From germline, CDR1 is KGHSH and CDR2 LQKENI. In DNA form, the CDR3 reads TGTGCCAGCTCCCAAACTGAGGGCACTGAAGCTTTCTTT. As protein: CASSQTEGTEAFF.

V usage is TRBV21-1 and J usage is TRBJ1-5; the tabulated D call, TRBD1, remains unverified against the DNA. TRBV21-1 is given as a pseudogene. This CDR3 is built from 16 residues. Written as DNA, the CDR3 is TGTGCCAGCAGCAAAGCAGGGACAGGGGTAAGCCAGCCCCAGCATTTT. This codes for CASSKAGTGVSQPQHF.

There are a few counts of this clone. This chain joins TRBV25-1 and TRBJ1-2, with D perhaps TRBD1 (5 bases). Trimming shortened V by 3 bases and J by 5 bases, and 13 bases separated the two germline ends. The CDR3 sequence is 14 residues long. CDR1 and CDR2 from the germline V gene are MGHDK and SYGVNS. The DNA of the CDR3 is TGTGCCAGCAGTGAGACTAGGGGACTTTATGGCTACACCTTC. It codes for CASSETRGLYGYTF.

About this clone itself: Different DNA sequences within this sample yield the same CDR3. This rearrangement joins TRBV4-1 to TRBJ2-7, with 13 bases matching TRBD2. Trimming cost V 4 bases and J 3 bases; bases outside gene matches: 3. This CDR3 comprises 15 residues. CDR1 and CDR2 (germline): MGHRA, YSYEKL. The CDR3 DNA sequence: TGCGCCAGCAGCCGTGGGACTAGCGGGGTCTACGAGCAGTACTTC. Translated, it gives CASSRGTSGVYEQYF.

The gene calls are TRBV7-8 and TRBJ1-2; maybe TRBD1 (5 bases). CDR1 and CDR2 (germline): SGHVS, FQNEAQ. CDR3 length equals 13 residues. Between the trimmed V and J ends, which lost 7 bases and 5 bases, there was a span of 14 bases. The CDR3 region has the DNA TGTGCCAGCACCGACCAACAGGCGTATGGCTACACCTTC. Protein sequence: CASTDQQAYGYTF.

The chain joins TRBV19 to TRBJ1-1; possibly TRBD1 for D (5 bases). The CDR3 has 14 amino acids. V shed 8 bases and J shed 4 bases, with 17 bases lying between them. Germline-derived CDR1 and CDR2 are LNHDA and SQIVND (reference sequence). CDR3 residues: CASRPGFVGTEAFF. Written as DNA, the CDR3 is TGTGCCAGTCGCCCAGGGTTCGTGGGCACTGAAGCTTTCTTT.

The rearrangement links TRBV5-6 to TRBJ2-1; the match to TRBD2 covers 10 bases. The junction had 10 bases not matched to a gene; V was cut back by 1 base and J by 9 bases. CDR1 and CDR2 from the germline V gene are SGHDT and YYEEEE. This CDR3 is built from 16 residues. In DNA, the CDR3 is TGTGCCAGCAGCTTGAGCGGGGGGGCCCCTACGGCTGAGCAGTTCTTC. It specifies CASSLSGGAPTAEQFF.

This chain uses TRBV5-1 with TRBJ1-5, with a weak D call TRBD1 (5 bases). Germline assignment: CDR1 SGHRS and CDR2 YFSETQ. The CDR3 runs to 14 residues. The V end lost 4 bases, the J end lost 5 bases, and 13 bases lay between the germline ends. CDR3 sequence: CASSVQGLDQPQHF. The CDR3 DNA is TGCGCCAGCAGCGTCCAGGGTCTCGATCAGCCCCAGCATTTT. The whole variable domain, filled in from reference TRBV5-1 and TRBJ1-5, reads KAGVTQTPRYLIKTRGQQVTLSCSPISGHRSVSWYQQTPGQGLQFLFEYFSETQRNKGNFPGRFSGRQFSNSRSEMNVSTLELGDSALYLCASSVQGLDQPQHFGDGTRLSIL.

The CDR3 is CASSLQGDGKDGYTF. The CDR3 bases are TGTGCCAGCAGCTTACAGGGTGATGGCAAGGATGGCTACACCTTC. The V and J genes are TRBV7-6 and TRBJ1-2, with D possibly being TRBD1 (5 bases). The CDR3 extends over 15 amino acids. V dropped 2 bases and J dropped 6 bases, with 16 bases sitting between them. Germline CDR1 SGHVS, CDR2 FNYEAQ.

Concerning this clone itself: Because the CDR3's place on the DNA is in doubt, the DNA is left out and the CDR3 is given as listed by TCRdb. The CDR3 spells CASSQIRFGELFF. The chain carries TRBV11-3 and TRBJ2-2; the DNA was not used to check the table's D call, TRBD2. CDR1 and CDR2 from the germline V gene are SGHNT and YENEEA. Both ends counted, the CDR3 spans 13 residues.

The chain links TRBV2 to TRBJ1-6; possibly TRBD1 for D (6 bases). The V end was cut by 9 bases, the J end by 9 bases, with 12 bases between. The CDR3 contains 12 residues. The germline CDR1 and CDR2 sequences are SNHLY and FYNNEI. Here the CDR3 DNA reads TGTGCCAGTTCAGGGGCGAGTTCACCCCTCCACTTT. This sequence encodes CASSGASSPLHF.

A few counts support this clone. This chain uses TRBV27 with TRBJ1-4; D possibly corresponds to TRBD1 (6 bases). Trimming took 8 bases from V and 5 from J, leaving 12 bases between them. Germline V lookup: CDR1 MNHEY, CDR2 SMNVEV (reference sequence). This CDR3 comprises 13 residues. The CDR3 DNA reads as TGTGCCAGCGGATCTACAGGGAATGAAAAACTGTTTTTT. It codes for CASGSTGNEKLFF.

V usage is TRBV15 and J usage is TRBJ2-7; D call uncertain. The CDR3 runs 13 residues. Germline assignment: CDR1 LNHNV and CDR2 YYDKDF (reference sequence). V was shortened by 1 base and J by 3 bases, with 7 bases between the two germline ends. This CDR3 is CATSRGGFYEQYF. CDR3 nucleotides: TGTGCCACCAGCAGAGGCGGCTTCTACGAGCAGTACTTC.

V and J are TRBV6-5 and TRBJ2-1; 8 bases fit TRBD1. V shed 7 bases, J shed 7 bases, and the junction held 6 bases outside the gene matches. The CDR3 sequence is 13 residues long. Germline values: CDR1 MNHEY, CDR2 SVGAGI. The CDR3 sequence is CASTMDRVNEQFF. Written as DNA, the CDR3 is TGTGCCAGCACCATGGACAGGGTTAATGAGCAGTTCTTC.

CDR3 in DNA: TGTGCCAGCAGATTTAAAACCGGGACAGATTACTTC. It specifies CASRFKTGTDYF. This sequence joins TRBV12-3 or TRBV12-4 and TRBJ2-5, with 7 bases that match TRBD1. The CDR3 covers 12 residues. The J segment lost 14 bases and the V segment lost 6 bases, leaving 12 bases of the junction unmatched.

V gene TRBV19 combines with J gene TRBJ2-7; no clear D. CDR3 size: 14 residues. Trimming removed 7 bases from V and 1 base from J, with 14 bases in between. Germline loops: CDR1 LNHDA, CDR2 SQIVND (reference sequence). The CDR3: CASMQASVSYEQYF. Here the CDR3 DNA reads TGTGCCAGTATGCAGGCCTCGGTATCCTACGAGCAGTACTTC.

This clone appeared a single time. V is TRBV5-1 and J is TRBJ1-1; no clear D. Trimming left V 6 bases short and J 7 bases short, with 10 bases between. Germline CDR1 is SGHRS and CDR2 is YFSETQ. The CDR3 runs to 11 residues. CDR3 sequence: CASILGREAFF. The CDR3 DNA reads as TGCGCCAGCATTCTGGGCCGTGAAGCTTTCTTT. Filled out from reference TRBV5-1 and TRBJ1-1, the complete variable domain reads KAGVTQTPRYLIKTRGQQVTLSCSPISGHRSVSWYQQTPGQGLQFLFEYFSETQRNKGNFPGRFSGRQFSNSRSEMNVSTLELGDSALYLCASILGREAFFGQGTRLTVV.

This CDR3 is CASWTSGQGNSGANVLTF. For the CDR3, the DNA is TGTGCCAGTTGGACTTCGGGACAGGGGAACTCTGGGGCCAACGTCCTGACTTTC. This chain links TRBV7-9 with TRBJ2-6; 10 positions match TRBD1. Germline V CDR1 and CDR2: SEHNR, FQNEAQ (reference sequence). The CDR3 spans 18 residues. The V gene end was trimmed by 9 bases and the J gene end by 0 bases; junction bases not matched to a gene: 11.

The J gene is TRBJ2-1, the V gene TRBV7-3, with 12 bases that match TRBD2. The CDR3 is 15 residues long. CDR1 SGHTA and CDR2 FQGTGA come from the germline V gene. V was pared by 4 bases and J by 12 bases, with 10 bases of the junction left unmatched. Written as DNA, the CDR3 is TGTGCCAGCAGCTCCGGGACTAGCGGGTTCGATGGGCAGTTCTTC. It is translated as CASSSGTSGFDGQFF.

V and J are TRBV7-2 and TRBJ1-2; possible D gene TRBD1, 6 bases. The CDR3 runs to 13 residues. Per the germline V gene, CDR1 is SGHTA and CDR2 is FQGNSA. Trimming removed 4 bases at V and 8 bases at J, with 14 bases between. CDR3 residues: CASSYTGSRGYTF. Here the CDR3 DNA reads TGTGCCAGCAGCTACACAGGGTCCAGAGGCTACACCTTC.

The chain couples TRBV18 to TRBJ1-3; D gene uncertain. The V end lost 4 bases, the J end lost 6 bases, and 16 bases lay between the germline ends. The CDR3 runs to 15 residues. Per germline, CDR1 KGHSH and CDR2 LQKENI. CDR3 in amino acids: CASSLNDGSTNTIYF. CDR3 nucleotides: TGTGCCAGCTCACTAAATGATGGTAGCACAAACACCATATATTTT.

This rearrangement joins TRBV6-5 to TRBJ2-7; 8 bases align to TRBD1. V was pared by 6 bases and J by 4 bases, with 14 bases of the junction left unmatched. The CDR3 runs 16 residues. CDR1 is MNHEY and CDR2 is SVGAGI in the germline V gene. For the CDR3, the DNA is TGTGCCAGCAGCTACAGGAGGCCAGGGGGCGTGTACGAGCAGTACTTC. It yields the protein CASSYRRPGGVYEQYF.

This clone was recorded a few times. The V call is TRBV10-2, the J call TRBJ2-3; possible D gene TRBD1, 6 bases. The CDR3 runs to 14 residues. Germline CDR1 reads WSHSY; CDR2 reads SAAADI. Deletions cut 8 bases from V and 0 bases from J, with 12 bases between. The CDR3 nucleotides read TGCGCCAGCGGGGGCAGATATAGCACAGATACGCAGTATTTT. Its protein is CASGGRYSTDTQYF.

CDR3 in amino acids: CASSLFGLAGSTDTQYF. The CDR3 nucleotides read TGTGCCAGCAGCTTATTCGGCCTAGCGGGGAGCACAGATACGCAGTATTTT. This chain links TRBV7-9 with TRBJ2-3, with TRBD2 matching over 9 bases. Germline V lookup: CDR1 SEHNR, CDR2 FQNEAQ (reference sequence). The trim removed 2 bases at V and 0 bases at J, leaving 6 bases unmatched. CDR3 length equals 17 residues.

A few counts support this clone. The rearrangement uses TRBV7-9 and TRBJ1-6; D unclear. The CDR3 length is 14 residues. V lost 5 bases, J lost 2 bases, and 7 bases lay in between. Per the germline V gene, CDR1 is SEHNR and CDR2 is FQNEAQ (reference sequence). CDR3 region: CASSQATYNSPLHF. The CDR3 nucleotides read TGTGCCAGCAGCCAGGCGACCTATAATTCACCCCTCCACTTT.

Here the CDR3 reads CASSHERGPSYEQYF. The CDR3, as DNA: TGCGCCAGCAGCCACGAGCGGGGCCCCTCCTACGAGCAGTACTTC. The genes are TRBV4-3 and TRBJ2-7, with 7 bases that match TRBD2. Germline loops: CDR1 LGHNA, CDR2 YSLEER. J gave up 0 bases and V 3 bases, and 5 bases lay outside the gene matches. The CDR3 sequence is 15 residues long.